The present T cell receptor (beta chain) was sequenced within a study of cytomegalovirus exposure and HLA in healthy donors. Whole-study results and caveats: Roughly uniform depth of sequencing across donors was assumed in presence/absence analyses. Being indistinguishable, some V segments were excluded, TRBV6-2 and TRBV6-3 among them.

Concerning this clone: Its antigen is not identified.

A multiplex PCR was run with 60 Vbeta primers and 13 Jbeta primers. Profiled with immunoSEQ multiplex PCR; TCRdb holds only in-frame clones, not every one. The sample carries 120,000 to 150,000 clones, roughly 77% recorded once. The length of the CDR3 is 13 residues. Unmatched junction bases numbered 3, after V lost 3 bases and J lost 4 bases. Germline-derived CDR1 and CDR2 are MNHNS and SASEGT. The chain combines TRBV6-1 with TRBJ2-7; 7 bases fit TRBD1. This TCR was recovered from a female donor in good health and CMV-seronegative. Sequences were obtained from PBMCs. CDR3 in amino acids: CASSEDRQYEQYF. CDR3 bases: TGTGCCAGCAGTGAGGACAGGCAGTACGAGCAGTACTTC.